These T cell receptor beta chains were read from a single sample in a study of cytomegalovirus exposure and HLA in healthy donors. Sequencing was performed with immunoSEQ multiplex PCR; in TCRdb, only in-frame clones are kept and a portion is missing. The sample has under 200,000 clones; about 81% are singletons. The sequencing sample was made of PBMCs. The receptors derive from a woman aged 25 to 39 in good health and CMV-seronegative. Both conserved end residues are part of each CDR3. The D gene is left open where the match is weak. Where a row states a size, it is once, few, many or the class of an expanded clone; other rows omit it.

v_gene	abundance	j_gene	d_gene	CDR3nt	CDR3aa
TRBV19	-	TRBJ1-1	-	TGTGCCAGTAGTCCCTCGGACAGAATGAACACTGAAGCTTTCTTT	CASSPSDRMNTEAFF
TRBV9	few	TRBJ2-3	-	TGTGCCAGCGGGGCAATCTCTAGCACAGATACGCAGTATTTT	CASGAISSTDTQYF
TRBV5-1	-	TRBJ2-7	-	TGCGCCAGCAGCTTGGGGACAGCATCCTACGAGCAGTACTTC	CASSLGTASYEQYF
TRBV19	once	TRBJ1-1	TRBD1	TGTGCCAGTAGTCGACAGGGGACCATGGACACTGAAGCTTTCTTT	CASSRQGTMDTEAFF
TRBV27	once	TRBJ2-2	-	TGTGCCAGCAGCCGCCGGGACTCCGGCGGCGGGGAGCTGTTTTTT	CASSRRDSGGGELFF
TRBV9	-	TRBJ2-3	-	TGTGCCAGCAGCGTTCGCGGGAGCACAGATACGCAGTATTTT	CASSVRGSTDTQYF
TRBV11-2	-	TRBJ1-1	-	TGTGCCAGCAGCCCAGGGTCGAACACTGAAGCTTTCTTT	CASSPGSNTEAFF
TRBV6-4	-	TRBJ2-1	TRBD2	TGTGCCAGCAGTAGGCTAGCGGGAGGCGGCAATGAGCAGTTCTTC	CASSRLAGGGNEQFF
TRBV4-2	-	TRBJ1-2	TRBD1	TGTGCCAGCAGCCAAATGACAGGGGGTATGGATGGCTACACCTTC	CASSQMTGGMDGYTF
TRBV6-5	-	TRBJ1-1	-	TGTGCCAGCAGTTACAGGCGCAGGGACACTGAAGCTTTCTTT	CASSYRRRDTEAFF
TRBV18	-	TRBJ2-3	TRBD2	TGTGCCAGCTCAGGGACTAGCGGCACAGATACGCAGTATTTT	CASSGTSGTDTQYF
TRBV18	-	TRBJ1-5	-	TGTGCCAGCTCACCACCGGGCGGGAAAGGGCAGCCCCAGCATTTT	CASSPPGGKGQPQHF
TRBV12-5	-	TRBJ2-3	TRBD2	TGTGCTAGTGCCCCCAGCGGGGCTGCTAGAGATACGCAGTATTTT	CASAPSGAARDTQYF
TRBV5-5	few	TRBJ2-7	TRBD1	TGTGCCAGCAGCGTGGGACAGCACTTGGGAGAGCAGTACTTC	CASSVGQHLGEQYF
TRBV11-2	few	TRBJ2-1	TRBD2	TGTGCCAGCAGCTCGACTAGCGGGCCTTACAATGAGCAGTTCTTC	CASSSTSGPYNEQFF
TRBV9	-	TRBJ2-7	-	TGTGCCAGCAGCGTCCGGGCGGAGGCCTACGAGCAGTACTTC	CASSVRAEAYEQYF
TRBV6-1	-	TRBJ1-5	TRBD1	TGTGCCAGCCCCAGGGGACAGCCCCCTCAGCCCCAGCATTTT	CASPRGQPPQPQHF
TRBV7-3	-	TRBJ2-3	-	TGTGCCAGCAGCAGCGCTGGGGATACGCAGTATTTT	CASSSAGDTQYF